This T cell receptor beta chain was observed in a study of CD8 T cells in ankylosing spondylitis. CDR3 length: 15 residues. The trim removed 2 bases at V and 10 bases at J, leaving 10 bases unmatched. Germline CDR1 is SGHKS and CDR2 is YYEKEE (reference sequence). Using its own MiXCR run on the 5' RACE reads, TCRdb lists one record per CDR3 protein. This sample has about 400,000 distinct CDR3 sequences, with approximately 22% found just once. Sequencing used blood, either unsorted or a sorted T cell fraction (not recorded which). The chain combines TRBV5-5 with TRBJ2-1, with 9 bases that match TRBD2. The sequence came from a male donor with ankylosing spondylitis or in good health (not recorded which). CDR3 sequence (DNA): TGTGCCAGCAGCTTTGAAGCGGGGGGTGCGTGGGAGCAGTTCTTC. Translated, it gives CASSFEAGGAWEQFF. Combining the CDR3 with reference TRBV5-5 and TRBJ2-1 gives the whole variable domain DAGVTQSPTHLIKTRGQQVTLRCSPISGHKSVSWYQQVLGQGPQFIFQYYEKEERGRGNFPDRFSARQFPNYSSELNVNALLLGDSALYLCASSFEAGGAWEQFFGPGTRLTVL.